A selection of T cell receptor beta chains follows, all from one sample in a study of cytomegalovirus exposure and HLA in healthy donors. TCRdb's copy holds only in-frame clones and misses some; the assay was immunoSEQ multiplex PCR. The table lists some 110,000 clones, around 81% of them singletons. What was sequenced was PBMCs. The receptor set was obtained from a woman aged 25 to 39 in good health and CMV-seronegative. Each CDR3 is given with its conserved first and last residue. A D gene is named only where the DNA matches it firmly. Only some rows state a clone size, as once, few, many or a class for expanded clones.

CASSKWSRTGTYEQYF,TGTGCCAGCAGCAAATGGTCCCGGACAGGGACCTACGAGCAGTACTTC,NA,NA,TRBV21-1,TRBJ2-7
CASSHQGGAGYGYTF,TGCGCCAGCAGCCACCAAGGGGGCGCGGGTTATGGCTACACCTTC,TRBD1,NA,TRBV5-1,TRBJ1-2
CASSQTGNTEAFF,TGTGCCAGCAGCCAGACAGGGAACACTGAAGCTTTCTTT,NA,once,TRBV2,TRBJ1-1
CASSSLREGQQTQYF,TGCGCCAGCAGCTCACTGCGGGAGGGCCAACAGACCCAGTACTTC,TRBD2,NA,TRBV5-1,TRBJ2-5
CASSLYAYEQYF,TGTGCCAGCAGTTTATACGCGTACGAGCAGTACTTC,NA,NA,TRBV28,TRBJ2-7
CASRGDRGQETQYF,TGTGCCAGCAGGGGAGACAGGGGCCAAGAGACCCAGTACTTC,TRBD1,NA,TRBV27,TRBJ2-5
CASSFSTGSANEQFF,TGTGCCAGCAGCTTCTCGACAGGGTCCGCGAATGAGCAGTTCTTC,TRBD1,NA,TRBV7-8,TRBJ2-1
CASSSGHPSQPQHF,TGTGCCAGCAGTTCGGGACACCCCAGTCAGCCCCAGCATTTT,NA,NA,TRBV28,TRBJ1-5
CASSPGTPNVKFSPLHF,TGTGCCAGCAGCCCCGGGACTCCCAACGTTAAATTTTCACCCCTCCACTTT,NA,NA,TRBV5-5,TRBJ1-6
CASSSPGLAGGPITNNEQFF,TGTGCCAGCAGCTCACCGGGACTAGCGGGAGGACCTATTACAAACAATGAGCAGTTCTTC,TRBD2,NA,TRBV7-7,TRBJ2-1
CSSSLVVGTISYEQYF,TGTTCCAGCAGCTTAGTCGTAGGGACTATCTCCTACGAGCAGTACTTC,TRBD2,NA,TRBV7-9,TRBJ2-7
CASSDRTGGAIGYTF,TGTGCCAGCAGTGACCGGACAGGGGGCGCGATAGGCTACACCTTC,TRBD1,NA,TRBV6-4,TRBJ1-2
CASSTSDRKYF,TGTGCCAGCAGCACCTCGGACAGGAAGTACTTC,TRBD1,NA,TRBV28,TRBJ2-7
CASRDQGAGNEKLFF,TGTGCCAGCCGCGACCAGGGGGCCGGTAATGAAAAACTGTTTTTT,TRBD1,few,TRBV6-5,TRBJ1-4
CASSLGGPVDQPQHF,TGTGCCAGCAGCTTAGGGGGGCCGGTGGATCAGCCCCAGCATTTT,NA,NA,TRBV11-3,TRBJ1-5
CASSPWTGDTDTQYF,TGTGCCAGCAGTCCCTGGACTGGCGACACAGATACGCAGTATTTT,NA,NA,TRBV6-5,TRBJ2-3
CASSLSQTVSTDTQYF,TGTGCCAGCAGTTTATCCCAGACAGTGAGCACAGATACGCAGTATTTT,NA,NA,TRBV28,TRBJ2-3
CASIHRTSGKNTGELFF,TGTGCCAGTATCCACAGGACTAGCGGGAAGAACACCGGGGAGCTGTTTTTT,TRBD2,NA,TRBV19,TRBJ2-2
CSVGGGLAGSSYEQYF,TGCAGCGTTGGAGGGGGACTAGCGGGAAGCTCCTACGAGCAGTACTTC,TRBD2,NA,TRBV29-1,TRBJ2-7
CASSASGSSAGEQFF,TGTGCCAGCAGCGCCTCGGGCTCCTCGGCGGGTGAGCAGTTCTTC,NA,few,TRBV9,TRBJ2-1
CASSGGTPIDEQYF,TGTGCCAGCAGCGGCGGGACTCCCATTGACGAGCAGTACTTC,NA,NA,TRBV5-4,TRBJ2-7
CASSPTGTSGTEQYF,TGTGCCAGCTCACCGACCGGGACTAGCGGGACCGAGCAGTACTTC,TRBD2,once,TRBV18,TRBJ2-7
CASSLSQETQYF,TGTGCCAGCTCGTTATCCCAAGAGACCCAGTACTTC,NA,once,TRBV18,TRBJ2-5
CASSLAGYNEQFF,TGCGCCAGCAGTTTAGCGGGTTACAATGAGCAGTTCTTC,TRBD2,NA,TRBV10-2,TRBJ2-1
CASSLAWQNGELFF,TGTGCCAGCAGCTTAGCTTGGCAAAACGGGGAGCTGTTTTTT,NA,NA,TRBV7-9,TRBJ2-2
CASSHPGHLNTEAFF,TGTGCCAGCAGCCACCCGGGACACCTGAACACTGAAGCTTTCTTT,NA,few,TRBV27,TRBJ1-1
CASRRGVNEQYF,TGTGCCAGCAGACGGGGGGTCAACGAGCAGTACTTC,TRBD2,NA,TRBV27,TRBJ2-7
CASSPGQGADEQFF,TGTGCCAGCAGTCCGGGACAGGGGGCGGATGAGCAGTTCTTC,TRBD1,NA,TRBV6-5,TRBJ2-1
CASSLGLAGGAGTDTQYF,TGTGCCAGCAGCTTGGGGCTAGCGGGTGGGGCTGGCACAGATACGCAGTATTTT,TRBD2,NA,TRBV5-4,TRBJ2-3
CAWSNRGDYGYTF,TGTGCCTGGAGTAACAGGGGGGACTATGGCTACACCTTC,TRBD1,NA,TRBV30,TRBJ1-2
CASSPRLKEQETQYF,TGTGCCAGCAGCCCCAGACTTAAAGAGCAAGAGACCCAGTACTTC,NA,NA,TRBV11-2,TRBJ2-5
CASSSGLGATEAFF,TGCGCCAGCAGCTCGGGACTCGGTGCCACTGAAGCTTTCTTT,NA,NA,TRBV5-1,TRBJ1-1
CASSPLEGVGYEQYF,TGTGCCAGCTCACCACTCGAAGGGGTGGGCTACGAGCAGTACTTC,NA,once,TRBV18,TRBJ2-7
CSSSLEEGDRAHEQYF,TGTTCCAGCAGCTTAGAAGAGGGGGACAGGGCTCACGAGCAGTACTTC,TRBD1,NA,TRBV7-9,TRBJ2-7
CATQSGGQGYGYTF,TGTGCCACCCAGTCCGGGGGGCAGGGGTATGGCTACACCTTC,NA,NA,TRBV2,TRBJ1-2
CASSPGAGGIYEQYF,TGTGCCAGCAGCCCCGGTGCGGGAGGGATCTACGAGCAGTACTTC,TRBD2,NA,TRBV9,TRBJ2-7
CASNQGSGANVLTF,TGTGCCAGCAACCAGGGCTCCGGGGCCAACGTCCTGACTTTC,NA,NA,TRBV6-6,TRBJ2-6
CASSGRDGRYNSPLHF,TGCGCCAGCAGTGGGCGGGACGGCCGATATAATTCACCCCTCCACTTT,NA,NA,TRBV10-1,TRBJ1-6
CASSPLGTPGTDTQYF,TGTGCTAGCAGCCCCCTCGGGACTCCGGGCACAGATACGCAGTATTTT,NA,NA,TRBV7-7,TRBJ2-3
CASRLGAANYGYTF,TGTGCCAGCAGGCTTGGGGCGGCTAACTATGGCTACACCTTC,NA,NA,TRBV28,TRBJ1-2
CASSLNREWKETQYF,TGTGCCAGCAGTTTAAACAGGGAGTGGAAAGAGACCCAGTACTTC,NA,NA,TRBV28,TRBJ2-5